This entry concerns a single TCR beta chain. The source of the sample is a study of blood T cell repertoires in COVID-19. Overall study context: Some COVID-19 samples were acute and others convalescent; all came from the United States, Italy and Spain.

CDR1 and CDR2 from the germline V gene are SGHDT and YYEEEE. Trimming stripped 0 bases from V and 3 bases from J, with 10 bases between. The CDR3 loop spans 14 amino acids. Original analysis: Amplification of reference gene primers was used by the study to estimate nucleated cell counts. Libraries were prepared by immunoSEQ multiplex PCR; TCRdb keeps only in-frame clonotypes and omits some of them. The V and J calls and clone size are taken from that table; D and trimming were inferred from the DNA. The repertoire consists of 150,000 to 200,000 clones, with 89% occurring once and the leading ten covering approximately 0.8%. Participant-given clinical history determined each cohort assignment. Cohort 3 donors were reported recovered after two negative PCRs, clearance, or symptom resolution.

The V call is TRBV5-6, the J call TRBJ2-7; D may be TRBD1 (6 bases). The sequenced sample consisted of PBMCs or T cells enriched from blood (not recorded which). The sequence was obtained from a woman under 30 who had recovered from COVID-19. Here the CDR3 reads CASSLVQGGYEQYF. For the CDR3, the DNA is TGTGCCAGCAGCTTGGTACAGGGTGGCTACGAGCAGTACTTC.